The 11 T cell receptor beta chains presented below share a single source sample, sequenced in a study of blood T cells in healthy people across ages. The use of a sample-barcoded 5' primer and a J-beta primer mix characterized a second PCR of roughly 7 to 11 cycles. TCRdb processed the 5' RACE reads anew with MiXCR; each CDR3 protein has one entry. The table records some 290,000 distinct CDR3 sequences, roughly a quarter of them present only once. The sample consisted of blood. The receptors here all came from a woman aged 70 to 79 in good health.

In this sample, this clonotype turned up a few times. V is TRBV20-1 and J is TRBJ2-4; D might be TRBD1 (6 bases). Trimming stripped 2 bases from V and 4 bases from J, with 18 bases between. CDR3 size: 16 residues. The germline V gene encodes CDR1 DFQATT and CDR2 SNEGSKA (reference sequence). The CDR3 DNA reads TGCAGTGCTAGACCATCCCCGGACAGAAGTAAAAACATTCAGTACTTC. This codes for CSARPSPDRSKNIQYF.

This clonotype has only a few counts. The chain employs TRBV10-3 and TRBJ2-7, with 7 bases lining up with TRBD1. Per germline, CDR1 ENHRY and CDR2 SYGVKD. J lost 0 bases, V lost 6 bases, and 5 bases had no gene match. This CDR3 region has 14 residues. The CDR3 coding sequence is TGTGCCATCAGAGACCGGGACAGCTCCTACGAGCAGTACTTC. Residues: CAIRDRDSSYEQYF.

This clonotype appeared many times. This chain uses TRBV20-1 with TRBJ1-1; 8 bases align to TRBD1. The V and J ends lost 3 bases and 5 bases, in that order; junction bases with no gene match: 11. This CDR3 region has 15 residues. Germline CDR1 is DFQATT and CDR2 is SNEGSKA (reference sequence). The CDR3 region is CSARGDQGATTEAFF. CDR3 DNA: TGCAGTGCTAGGGGCGATCAGGGGGCGACGACTGAAGCTTTCTTT.

V and J are TRBV7-3 and TRBJ1-2; D is possibly TRBD1 (5 bases). CDR3 length: 14 residues. CDR1 and CDR2 (germline): SGHTA, FQGTGA. Between the trimmed V and J ends, which lost 6 bases and 8 bases, there was a span of 19 bases. The CDR3, as DNA: TGTGCCAGCAGGGCTGGGACTTCGGATACGGGCTACACCTTC. Translation: CASRAGTSDTGYTF.

The chain is built from TRBV6-5 and TRBJ1-4; 7 bases fit TRBD1. The CDR3 spans 12 residues. Germline CDR1 MNHEY, CDR2 SVGAGI. The V and J ends lost 10 bases and 8 bases, in that order; junction bases with no gene match: 7. CDR3 loop: CATRDSVEKLFF. CDR3 bases: TGTGCCACCCGGGACAGCGTCGAAAAACTGTTTTTT.

This clonotype has just a few counts. The chain recombines TRBV12-3 or TRBV12-4 with TRBJ2-1; D may be TRBD2 (6 bases). Trimming cost V 0 bases and J 1 base, with 16 bases left between them. This CDR3 is built from 18 residues. CDR3 in DNA: TGTGCCAGCAGTTTAGCGGGAGGTCCTAGACAGTCCTACAATGAGCAGTTCTTC. Its translation is CASSLAGGPRQSYNEQFF.

This rearrangement joins TRBV7-2 to TRBJ2-3; D gene ambiguous. CDR1 is SGHTA and CDR2 is FQGNSA in the germline V gene. V shed 2 bases and J shed 5 bases, with 8 bases lying between them. This CDR3 contains 13 residues. This CDR3 reads CASSLYVRDTQYF. The CDR3 DNA reads TGTGCCAGCAGCTTATACGTTCGAGATACGCAGTATTTT.

This clonotype was observed a handful of times. V gene TRBV3-1 combines with J gene TRBJ1-5, with 11 bases identical to TRBD1. Germline CDR1 reads LGHDT; CDR2 reads YNNKEL (reference sequence). This CDR3 is 14 amino acids long. V lost 4 bases, J lost 7 bases, and 3 bases stayed unmatched. The DNA of the CDR3 is TGTGCCAGCAGCCGGGGACAGGGGGACCAGCCCCAGCATTTT. It specifies CASSRGQGDQPQHF.

The rearrangement links TRBV4-3 to TRBJ2-1, with 12 positions matching TRBD2. The CDR3 totals 21 residues. The germline CDR1 and CDR2 sequences are LGHNA and YSLEER. V was pared by 0 bases and J by 0 bases, with 12 bases of the junction left unmatched. The CDR3: CASSQDLTSGRSPSSYNEQFF. DNA for the CDR3: TGCGCCAGCAGCCAAGATTTAACTAGCGGGAGGAGCCCAAGCTCCTACAATGAGCAGTTCTTC.

V gene TRBV2 combines with J gene TRBJ2-5; TRBD2 matches at 10 bases. The J call is uncertain, as TRBJ2-7 better fits the DNA end. Looked up from germline, CDR1 is SNHLY and CDR2 is FYNNEI. This CDR3 comprises 15 residues. The CDR3 loop reads CASRGLAFEVREQYF. The CDR3 DNA is TGTGCCAGCAGGGGACTAGCGTTCGAGGTTCGCGAGCAGTACTTC.

This clonotype was counted a few times. The gene calls are TRBV6-1 and TRBJ1-5, with 8 bases aligning to TRBD1. V lost 9 bases, J lost 5 bases, and 6 bases stayed unmatched. Germline-derived CDR1 and CDR2 are MNHNS and SASEGT. The CDR3 is 13 residues long. The chain's CDR3 is CASSDRGHQPQHF. The CDR3 region has the DNA TGTGCCAGTAGCGACAGGGGTCATCAGCCCCAGCATTTT.